The 23 T cell receptor beta chains listed next were all sequenced from one sample in a study of OX40 agonist ivuxolimab in advanced cancers. Clones were read by immunoSEQ multiplex PCR, and TCRdb kept only the in-frame ones, dropping some. The data contain approximately 74,000 clones, approximately 85% of them singletons. Sequencing used CD4+ or CD8+ T cells sorted from blood, obtained in a trial of the OX40 agonist ivuxolimab. Receptors originate from an adult with an advanced solid tumor such as melanoma, head and neck, liver or kidney cancer.

The genes are TRBV9 and TRBJ2-1, with 15 bases fitting TRBD2. This CDR3 comprises 17 residues. CDR1 SGDLS and CDR2 YYNGEE come from the germline V gene. The junction had 6 bases not matched to a gene; V was cut back by 4 bases and J by 4 bases. The CDR3 loop reads CASSPRTSGRAYNEQFF. The CDR3 region has the DNA TGTGCCAGCAGCCCCCGGACTAGCGGGAGGGCATACAATGAGCAGTTCTTC.

This rearrangement joins TRBV29-1 to TRBJ2-3; 11 bases line up with TRBD1. The CDR3 length is 17 residues. The V segment lost 5 bases and the J segment 3 bases; nucleotides outside the gene matches: 13. Germline CDR1 reads SQVTM; CDR2 reads ANQGSEA. The CDR3 nucleotides are TGCAGCGTTTCAAAAACGGGGACAGGGGGTGTGACAGATACGCAGTATTTT. Amino acids: CSVSKTGTGGVTDTQYF.

The chain uses TRBV19 and TRBJ1-4, with D unclear. The germline V and J ends were trimmed by 0 bases and 8 bases, with 7 bases remaining between them. Germline CDR1 reads LNHDA; CDR2 reads SQIVND (reference sequence). CDR3 size: 13 residues. CDR3 loop: CASSIDLPEKLFF. DNA for the CDR3: TGTGCCAGTAGTATAGATCTTCCCGAAAAACTGTTTTTT.

In its sample, this clone was seen a few times. The gene calls are TRBV7-2 and TRBJ2-3; no reliable D call. CDR3 size: 14 residues. Between the trimmed V and J ends, which lost 6 bases and 6 bases, there was a span of 16 bases. The germline V gene has CDR1 SGHTA and CDR2 FQGNSA. As DNA, the CDR3 is TGTGCCAGCAGACCCGGACCCACGACGGATACGCAGTATTTT. Protein sequence: CASRPGPTTDTQYF.

This rearrangement joins TRBV7-2 to TRBJ2-2; D is tentatively TRBD1 or TRBD2 (5 bases each). V lost 0 bases, J lost 1 base, and 6 bases lay in between. The CDR3 covers 15 residues. Germline-derived CDR1 and CDR2 are SGHTA and FQGNSA. The CDR3 is CASSLAGVNTGELFF. For the CDR3, the DNA is TGTGCCAGCAGCTTAGCGGGGGTGAACACCGGGGAGCTGTTTTTT.

This CDR3 is CASSLDGSNEQYF. CDR3 nucleotides: TGTGCCAGCAGTCTCGATGGCAGTAACGAGCAGTACTTC. This chain connects TRBV6-6 to TRBJ2-7; D gene uncertain. Between the trimmed V and J ends, which lost 5 bases and 5 bases, there was a span of 13 bases. CDR1 MNHNY and CDR2 SVGAGI come from the germline V gene (reference sequence). The length of the CDR3 is 13 residues.

This rearrangement joins TRBV10-3 to TRBJ2-5, with 13 bases that match TRBD2. The CDR3 has 17 amino acids. The germline gives CDR1 ENHRY, CDR2 SYGVKD. After removal of 8 bases from V and 4 bases from J, the junction contained 13 bases not matched to a gene. CDR3 residues: CAIGFGTSGEFPETQYF. CDR3 coding DNA: TGTGCCATCGGTTTTGGGACTAGCGGGGAGTTCCCAGAGACCCAGTACTTC.

The genes are TRBV28 and TRBJ1-5; D gene ambiguous. CDR1 and CDR2 (germline): MDHEN, SYDVKM. The V gene lost 3 bases and the J gene lost 0 bases, with 15 bases spanning the gap. CDR3 length: 17 residues. The CDR3 DNA is TGTGCCAGCAGTTTCCTCCGTCGACGGCTTAGCAATCAGCCCCAGCATTTT. Protein product: CASSFLRRRLSNQPQHF.

The rearrangement joins TRBV25-1 to TRBJ2-7, with D unclear. CDR3 size: 10 residues. The V and J ends lost 1 base and 8 bases respectively, with 3 bases between them. Germline CDR1 and CDR2: MGHDK and SYGVNS. CDR3 loop: CASSESKQYF. DNA of the CDR3: TGTGCCAGCAGTGAATCAAAGCAGTACTTC.

This clone appeared a single time. CDR3 sequence: CASSTADRGGGETQYF. The CDR3 coding sequence is TGTGCCAGCAGCACAGCAGACAGGGGTGGCGGAGAGACCCAGTACTTC. The chain combines TRBV9 with TRBJ2-5, with 8 positions matching TRBD1. V lost 4 bases, J lost 4 bases, and 12 bases stayed unmatched. Per germline, CDR1 SGDLS and CDR2 YYNGEE. The CDR3 is made up of 16 amino acids.

On this clone: The germline gene is not matched at one end of the junction; a read error may be the cause. This chain connects TRBV7-7 to TRBJ2-2, with D perhaps TRBD1 (5 bases). Germline CDR1 is SSHAT and CDR2 is FNYEAQ (reference sequence). The CDR3 consists of 14 residues. Written as DNA, the CDR3 is TGTGCTAGCAGCTTAGGACAGAACACCGGGGAGCTGTTTTTT. This encodes CASSLGQNTGELFF.

With respect to this clone: Germline and junction disagree at one end, which may indicate a read error. The CDR3: CSARGPRGAVF. CDR3 coding DNA: TGCAGTGCTAGGGGTCCCCGGGGAGCTGTTTTT. V is TRBV20-1 and J is TRBJ2-2, with a possible D match to TRBD2 (5 bases). CDR3 length: 11 residues. Germline CDR1 DFQATT, CDR2 SNEGSKA (reference sequence).

This clone was observed a single time. J is TRBJ1-1 and V is TRBV6-1; D is uncertain. V was pared by 5 bases and J by 6 bases, with 16 bases between. The germline CDR1 and CDR2 sequences are MNHNS and SASEGT. The CDR3 sequence is 14 residues long. The CDR3 nucleotides read TGTGCCAGCAGTAAAGGAGGGAAGGCCTCTGAAGCTTTCTTT. Translation gives CASSKGGKASEAFF.

The chain recombines TRBV7-2 with TRBJ2-7; 11 bases are a match to TRBD2. Germline-derived CDR1 and CDR2 are SGHTA and FQGNSA. The CDR3 has 14 amino acids. J was trimmed by 2 bases and V by 6 bases; bases with no gene match: 3. CDR3 nucleotides: TGTGCCAGCAGTTCACTAGCGGGGGCCTACGAGCAGTACTTC. It is translated as CASSSLAGAYEQYF.

CDR3 residues: CASSVGTGRNEKLFF. The CDR3 coding sequence is TGTGCCAGCAGCGTAGGGACAGGACGTAATGAAAAACTGTTTTTT. The chain employs TRBV9 and TRBJ1-4, with 7 nucleotides matching TRBD1. V was pared by 0 bases and J by 4 bases, with 3 bases of the junction left unmatched. The V gene's germline CDR1 is SGDLS and CDR2 YYNGEE. The CDR3 runs to 15 residues.

The chain recombines TRBV11-2 with TRBJ1-1; tentative D call: TRBD1 (5 bases). This CDR3 is 13 amino acids long. Trimming cost V 3 bases and J 6 bases, with 11 bases left between them. Germline assignment: CDR1 SGHAT and CDR2 FQNNGV. This CDR3 reads CASSFVRGAEAFF. DNA for the CDR3: TGTGCCAGCAGCTTCGTGCGAGGGGCTGAAGCTTTCTTT.

As DNA, the CDR3 is TGTGCCAGCAGCTTGGATTTGGCGGATAATTCACCCCTCCACTTT. Amino acid sequence: CASSLDLADNSPLHF. The chain links TRBV5-4 to TRBJ1-6; D ambiguous. This CDR3 spans 15 amino acids. V lost 0 bases to trimming and J lost 5 bases, with 9 bases between them. Germline loops: CDR1 SGHNT, CDR2 YYREEE (reference sequence).

The chain is built from TRBV15 and TRBJ1-3, with D uncertain. From germline, CDR1 is LNHNV and CDR2 YYDKDF (reference sequence). Trimming shortened V by 1 base and J by 1 base, and 5 bases separated the two germline ends. CDR3 length: 14 residues. The chain's CDR3 is CATSRGRSGNTIYF. CDR3 DNA sequence: TGTGCCACCAGCAGAGGGCGATCTGGAAACACCATATATTTT.

The genes are TRBV9 and TRBJ2-3, with D tentatively TRBD2 (5 bases). Germline V gives CDR1 SGDLS, CDR2 YYNGEE. This CDR3 contains 16 residues. V lost 0 bases and J lost 0, with 11 bases in between. This CDR3 reads CASSVASSGSTDTQYF. CDR3 DNA: TGTGCCAGCAGCGTAGCTTCGAGCGGAAGCACAGATACGCAGTATTTT. The full variable domain, rest sourced from reference TRBV9 and TRBJ2-3, is DSGVTQTPKHLITATGQRVTLRCSPRSGDLSVYWYQQSLDQGLQFLIQYYNGEERAKGNILERFSAQQFPDLHSELNLSSLELGDSALYFCASSVASSGSTDTQYFGPGTRLTVL.

The chain employs TRBV25-1 and TRBJ1-4; no reliable D call. Germline V gene sequence: CDR1 MGHDK, CDR2 SYGVNS. The ends were cut back, 8 bases at V and 8 bases at J, with 6 bases in the middle. The CDR3 consists of 10 residues. The CDR3 region has the DNA TGTGCCAGCCGGCACGAAAAACTGTTTTTT. Encoded protein: CASRHEKLFF.

V usage is TRBV11-3 and J usage is TRBJ2-5, with 12 nucleotides matching TRBD1. The DNA end favors TRBJ2-7, so the J call may be wrong. Germline CDR1 reads SGHNT; CDR2 reads YENEEA. The CDR3 covers 19 residues. For the CDR3, the DNA is TGTGCCAGCAGCAAGAGTTGGCGGGACAGGGGGCGATCGACGGGCGAGCAGTACTTC. Its protein is CASSKSWRDRGRSTGEQYF.

This chain connects TRBV28 to TRBJ2-7; 9 nucleotides agree with TRBD1. CDR1 MDHEN and CDR2 SYDVKM come from the germline V gene. The length of the CDR3 is 14 residues. The V and J ends lost 5 bases and 4 bases, in that order; junction bases with no gene match: 6. CDR3 sequence: CASSPRQGGYEQYF. As DNA, the CDR3 is TGTGCCAGCAGTCCAAGACAGGGGGGTTACGAGCAGTACTTC. Combining the CDR3 with reference TRBV28 and TRBJ2-7 gives the whole variable domain DVKVTQSSRYLVKRTGEKVFLECVQDMDHENMFWYRQDPGLGLRLIYFSYDVKMKEKGDIPEGYSVSREKKERFSLILESASTNQTSMYLCASSPRQGGYEQYFGPGTRLTVT.

This clone appeared a few times. V and J are TRBV5-1 and TRBJ1-2; D gene uncertain. Germline-derived CDR1 and CDR2 are SGHRS and YFSETQ. V was cut by 0 bases and J by 8 bases, with 20 bases left in between. This CDR3 has 16 amino acids. CDR3 DNA: TGCGCCAGCAGCTTGGGACCTGTCCTTTACTTGGGAGGCTACACCTTC. Protein sequence: CASSLGPVLYLGGYTF.